This passage covers 4 T cell receptor beta chains from one sample sequenced in a study of cytomegalovirus exposure and HLA in healthy donors (dated by TCRdb to the late 2010s). Library construction relied on the immunoSEQ multiplex PCR assay. A mixture of 60 forward primers for TCR Vbeta segments and 13 reverse primers for TCR Jbeta segments was used in the multiplex PCR. The table was pulled from immuneACCESS by TCRdb, which kept in-frame rearrangements only. Such tables lose some clones; where checked, under half of the loss comes from unresolved V genes, and the rest has no known cause. The sample yields roughly 250,000 clones; roughly 80% were counted once. The biggest ten clones account for roughly 0.3% of the sample. The specimen sequenced was PBMCs. All receptors come from a girl aged 2-10 years in good health and CMV-seronegative.

V and J are TRBV7-9 and TRBJ1-4; 8 nucleotides match TRBD1. Germline V gene sequence: CDR1 SEHNR, CDR2 FQNEAQ (reference sequence). The CDR3 is made up of 16 amino acids. V was pared by 4 bases and J by 2 bases, with 6 bases of the junction left unmatched. CDR3 DNA sequence: TGTGCCAGCAGCTCTGGACAGGGTAGCACTAATGAAAAACTGTTTTTT. Protein product: CASSSGQGSTNEKLFF.

The chain is built from TRBV30 and TRBJ2-3; 16 bases match TRBD2. Looked up from germline, CDR1 is GTSNPN and CDR2 is SVGIG (reference sequence). This CDR3 is built from 16 residues. J lost 4 bases, V lost 2 bases, and 3 bases had no gene match. CDR3 in DNA: TGTGCCTGGAGTCCGGGACTAGCGGGAGGGCCAGATACGCAGTATTTT. The encoded protein is CAWSPGLAGGPDTQYF.

The chain has TRBV7-9 and TRBJ2-7; tentatively, D is TRBD2 (6 bases). The CDR3 contains 16 residues. Trimming took 4 bases from V and 2 from J, leaving 18 bases between them. Germline V lookup: CDR1 SEHNR, CDR2 FQNEAQ (reference sequence). The CDR3 DNA reads TGTGCCAGCAGCTCGGGGCGAGGGACTGCCGCCTACGAGCAGTACTTC. This encodes CASSSGRGTAAYEQYF.

V gene TRBV7-6 combines with J gene TRBJ2-5, with a weak D call TRBD2 (6 bases). Germline CDR1 and CDR2: SGHVS and FNYEAQ. V shed 0 bases and J shed 1 base, with 9 bases lying between them. This CDR3 is 15 amino acids long. CDR3 region: CASSLALAPQETQYF. The CDR3 nucleotides are TGTGCCAGCAGCTTAGCGCTAGCGCCCCAAGAGACCCAGTACTTC.